This T cell receptor (beta chain) is from a study of shared clonotypes between healthy human individuals. Researchers drew on about 90 million PBMCs for genomic DNA from unsorted samples. It was on ten immunoSEQ deep assay plates that unsorted PBMC DNA was sequenced. TCRdb's table, derived via immunoSEQ multiplex PCR, lists solely in-frame clones and lacks some. The sample carries about 470,000 clones, about 85% recorded once. V dropped 5 bases and J dropped 4; count of bases not matched to a gene: 5. Germline V lookup: CDR1 LNHDA, CDR2 SQIVND (reference sequence). The CDR3 covers 14 residues. The TCR comes from a woman aged 40-49 years in good health. Some clones in this sample may be carry-over from other donors' samples. Sequencing used PBMCs. The V call is TRBV19, the J call TRBJ2-3, with 8 nucleotides matching TRBD1. CDR3 DNA sequence: TGTGCCAGTAGTCAAACAGGGGGAGCAGATACGCAGTATTTT. Translating it yields CASSQTGGADTQYF.